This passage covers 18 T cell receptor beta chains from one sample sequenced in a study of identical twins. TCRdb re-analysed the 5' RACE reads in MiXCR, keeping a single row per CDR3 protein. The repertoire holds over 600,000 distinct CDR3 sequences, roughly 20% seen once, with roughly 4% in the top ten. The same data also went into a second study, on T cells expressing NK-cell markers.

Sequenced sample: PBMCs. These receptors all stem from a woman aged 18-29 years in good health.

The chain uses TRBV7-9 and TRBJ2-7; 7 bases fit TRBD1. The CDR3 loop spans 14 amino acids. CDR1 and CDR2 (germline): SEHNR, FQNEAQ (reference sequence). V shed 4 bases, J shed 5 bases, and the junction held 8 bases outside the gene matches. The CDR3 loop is CASSSTSTGDEQYF. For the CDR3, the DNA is TGTGCCAGCAGCTCAACCAGTACAGGGGACGAGCAGTACTTC.

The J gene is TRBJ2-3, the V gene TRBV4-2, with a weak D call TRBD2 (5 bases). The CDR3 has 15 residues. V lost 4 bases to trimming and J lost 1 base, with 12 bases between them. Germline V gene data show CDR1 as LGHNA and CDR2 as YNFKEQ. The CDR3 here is CASSPGLIGTDTQYF. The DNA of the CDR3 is TGTGCCAGCAGCCCCGGACTGATTGGCACAGATACGCAGTATTTT.

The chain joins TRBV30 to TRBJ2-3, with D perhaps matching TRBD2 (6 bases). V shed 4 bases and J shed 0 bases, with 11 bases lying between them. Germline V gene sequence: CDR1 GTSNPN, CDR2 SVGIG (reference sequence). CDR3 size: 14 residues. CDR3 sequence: CAWTGAISTDTQYF. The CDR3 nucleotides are TGTGCCTGGACGGGAGCGATTAGCACAGATACGCAGTATTTT. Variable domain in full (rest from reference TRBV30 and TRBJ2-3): SQTIHQWPATLVQPVGSPLSLECTVEGTSNPNLYWYRQAAGRGLQLLFYSVGIGQISSEVPQNLSASRPQDRQFILSSKKLLLSDSGFYLCAWTGAISTDTQYFGPGTRLTVL.

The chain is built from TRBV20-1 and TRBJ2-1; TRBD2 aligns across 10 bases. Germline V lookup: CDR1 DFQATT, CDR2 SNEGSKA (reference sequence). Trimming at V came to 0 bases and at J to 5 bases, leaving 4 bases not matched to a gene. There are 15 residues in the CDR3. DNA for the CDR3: TGCAGTGCTAGAGATCCCCTAGCGGGAGACAATGAGCAGTTCTTC. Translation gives CSARDPLAGDNEQFF.

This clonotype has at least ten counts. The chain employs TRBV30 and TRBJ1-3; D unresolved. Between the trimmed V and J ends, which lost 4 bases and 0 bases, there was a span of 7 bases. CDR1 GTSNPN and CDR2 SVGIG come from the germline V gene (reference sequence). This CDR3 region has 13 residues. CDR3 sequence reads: CAWTTVSGNTIYF. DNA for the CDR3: TGTGCCTGGACGACGGTCTCTGGAAACACCATATATTTT.

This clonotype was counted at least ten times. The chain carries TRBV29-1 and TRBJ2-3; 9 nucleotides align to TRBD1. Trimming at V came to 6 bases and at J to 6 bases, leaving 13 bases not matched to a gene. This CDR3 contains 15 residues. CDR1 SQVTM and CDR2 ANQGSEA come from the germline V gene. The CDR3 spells CSVEPRDRVRDTQYF. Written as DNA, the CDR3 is TGCAGCGTGGAACCCCGGGACAGGGTGAGGGATACGCAGTATTTT.

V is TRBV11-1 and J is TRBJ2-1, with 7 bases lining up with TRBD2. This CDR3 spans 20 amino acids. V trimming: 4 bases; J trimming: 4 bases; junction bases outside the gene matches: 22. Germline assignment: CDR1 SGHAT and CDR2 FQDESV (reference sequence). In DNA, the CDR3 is TGTGCCAGCAGCTCCTCGGCCGGGGGGACTCGACTAGCCAGATACAATGAGCAGTTCTTC. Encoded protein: CASSSSAGGTRLARYNEQFF.

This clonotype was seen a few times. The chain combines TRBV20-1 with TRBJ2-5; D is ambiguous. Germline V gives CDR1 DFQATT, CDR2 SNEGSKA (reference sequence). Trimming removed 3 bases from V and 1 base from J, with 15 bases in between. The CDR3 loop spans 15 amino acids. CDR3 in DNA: TGCAGTGCTAGGAATCCCGTATCCGGCCAAGAGACCCAGTACTTC. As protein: CSARNPVSGQETQYF.

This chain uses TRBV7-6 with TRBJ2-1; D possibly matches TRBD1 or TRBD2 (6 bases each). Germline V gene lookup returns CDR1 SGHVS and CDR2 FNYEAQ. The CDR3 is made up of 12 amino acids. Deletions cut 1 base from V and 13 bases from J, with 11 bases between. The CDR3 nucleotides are TGTGCCAGCAGCTTAGAGGGGGGCGTACAGTTCTTC. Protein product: CASSLEGGVQFF. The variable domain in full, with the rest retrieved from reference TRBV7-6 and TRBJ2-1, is GAGVSQSPRYKVTKRGQDVALRCDPISGHVSLYWYRQALGQGPEFLTYFNYEAQQDKSGLPNDRFSAERPEGSISTLTIQRTEQRDSAMYRCASSLEGGVQFFGPGTRLTVL.

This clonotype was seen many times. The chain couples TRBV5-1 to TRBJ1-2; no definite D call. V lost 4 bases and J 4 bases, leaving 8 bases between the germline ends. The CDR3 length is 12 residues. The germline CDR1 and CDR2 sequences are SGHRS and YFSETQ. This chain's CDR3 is CASSPDRYGYTF. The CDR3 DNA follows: TGCGCCAGCAGCCCGGACCGCTATGGCTACACCTTC.

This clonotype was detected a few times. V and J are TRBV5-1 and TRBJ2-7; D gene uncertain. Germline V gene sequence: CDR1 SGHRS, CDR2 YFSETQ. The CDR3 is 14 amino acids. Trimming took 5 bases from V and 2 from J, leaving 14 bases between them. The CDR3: CASRLSSGTYEQYF. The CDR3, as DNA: TGCGCCAGCAGGTTAAGCTCAGGTACCTACGAGCAGTACTTC. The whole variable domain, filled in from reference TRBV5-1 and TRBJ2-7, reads KAGVTQTPRYLIKTRGQQVTLSCSPISGHRSVSWYQQTPGQGLQFLFEYFSETQRNKGNFPGRFSGRQFSNSRSEMNVSTLELGDSALYLCASRLSSGTYEQYFGPGTRLTVT.

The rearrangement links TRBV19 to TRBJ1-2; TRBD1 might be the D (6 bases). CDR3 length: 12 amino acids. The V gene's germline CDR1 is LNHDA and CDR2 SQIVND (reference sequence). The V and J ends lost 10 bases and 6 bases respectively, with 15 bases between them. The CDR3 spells CATSHRDNGYTF. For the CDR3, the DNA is TGTGCCACCTCGCACAGGGATAATGGCTACACCTTC.

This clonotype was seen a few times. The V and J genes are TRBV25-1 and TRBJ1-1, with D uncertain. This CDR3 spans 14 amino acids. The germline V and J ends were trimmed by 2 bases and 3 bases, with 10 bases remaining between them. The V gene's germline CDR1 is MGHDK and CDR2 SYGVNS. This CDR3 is CASSEGAEYTEAFF. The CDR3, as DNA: TGTGCCAGCAGTGAAGGTGCGGAGTACACTGAAGCTTTCTTT.

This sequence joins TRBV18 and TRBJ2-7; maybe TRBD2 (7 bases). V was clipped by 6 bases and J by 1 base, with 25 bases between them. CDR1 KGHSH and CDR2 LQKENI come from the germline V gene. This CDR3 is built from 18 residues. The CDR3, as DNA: TGTGCCAGCTCTACGCAGCCGATTGGAGGGGGGGTGTCCTACGAGCAGTACTTC. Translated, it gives CASSTQPIGGGVSYEQYF.

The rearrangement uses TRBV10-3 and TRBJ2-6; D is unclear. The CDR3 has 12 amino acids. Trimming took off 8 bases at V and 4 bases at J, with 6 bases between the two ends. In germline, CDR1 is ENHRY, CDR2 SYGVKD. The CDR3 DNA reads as TGTGCCATCGCCACGGGGGCCAACGTCCTGACTTTC. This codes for CAIATGANVLTF.

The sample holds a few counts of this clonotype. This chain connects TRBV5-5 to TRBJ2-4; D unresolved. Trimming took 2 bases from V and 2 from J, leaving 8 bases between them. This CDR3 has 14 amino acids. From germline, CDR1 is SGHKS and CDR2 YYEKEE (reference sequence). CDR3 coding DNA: TGTGCCAGCAGCTTTAGTGGTCCCAAAAACATTCAGTACTTC. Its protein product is CASSFSGPKNIQYF.

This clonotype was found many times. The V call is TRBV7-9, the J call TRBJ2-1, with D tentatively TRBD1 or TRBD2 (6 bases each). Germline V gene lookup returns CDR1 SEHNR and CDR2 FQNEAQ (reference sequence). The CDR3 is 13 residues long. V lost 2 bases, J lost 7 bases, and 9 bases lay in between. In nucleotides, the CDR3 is TGTGCCAGCAGCTTACAGGGGAGGAATGAGCAGTTCTTC. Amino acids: CASSLQGRNEQFF. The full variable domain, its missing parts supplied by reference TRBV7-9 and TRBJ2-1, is DTGVSQNPRHKITKRGQNVTFRCDPISEHNRLYWYRQTLGQGPEFLTYFQNEAQLEKSRLLSDRFSAERPKGSFSTLEIQRTEQGDSAMYLCASSLQGRNEQFFGPGTRLTVL.

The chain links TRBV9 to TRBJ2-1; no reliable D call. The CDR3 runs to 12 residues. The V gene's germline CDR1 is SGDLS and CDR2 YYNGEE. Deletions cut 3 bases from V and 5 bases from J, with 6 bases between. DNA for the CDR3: TGTGCCAGCAGCGCTTTTGACAATGAGCAGTTCTTC. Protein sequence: CASSAFDNEQFF.